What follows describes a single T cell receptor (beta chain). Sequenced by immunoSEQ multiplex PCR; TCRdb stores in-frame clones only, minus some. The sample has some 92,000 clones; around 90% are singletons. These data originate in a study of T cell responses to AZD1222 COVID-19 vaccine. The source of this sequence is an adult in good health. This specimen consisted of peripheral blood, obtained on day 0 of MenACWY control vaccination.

The CDR3 nucleotides are TGTGCCAGCCTCAGGGCTCACTCCTACAATGAGCAGTTCTTC. Translation: CASLRAHSYNEQFF. The rearrangement links TRBV7-3 to TRBJ2-1, with D possibly being TRBD1 (5 bases). The length of the CDR3 is 14 residues. Germline CDR1 is SGHTA and CDR2 is FQGTGA. V was cut by 8 bases and J by 0 bases, with 11 bases left in between.